The T cell receptor (beta chain) described here comes from a study of T-cell memory formation after mild COVID-19. Study background: There were largely donor-specific TCR clusters. Study results and caveats: The second-wave clones peaking on day 37 were not confirmed as SARS-CoV-2-specific. Memory from before infection featured some responding clones, which suggests cross-reactive memory joined.

Trimming left V 0 bases short and J 9 bases short, with 24 bases between. The CDR3 extends over 18 amino acids. CDR1 MGHRA and CDR2 YSYEKL come from the germline V gene. Points on this clonotype: As yet, its antigen is unknown.

With constant-segment primers, 5'RACE yielded cDNA libraries of TCR alpha and TCR beta that carried sample barcodes and UMIs. TCRdb called the 5' RACE reads again in MiXCR, with one record for every CDR3 protein. This sample has fewer than 550,000 distinct CDR3 sequences; around 18% occur once, and the top ten carry 8.4%. The rearrangement uses TRBV4-1 and TRBJ2-1; D gene uncertain. The source of this sequence is an adult woman who had mild COVID-19 (a few samples of this study predate the infection). Cell type and time point are not known. The material sequenced was PBMCs or a T cell subset sorted from them (not recorded which). The DNA of the CDR3 is TGCGCCAGCAGCCAAGAACCCCTCGTGGTAGCTTCCTTGGGTGAGCAGTTCTTC. Amino acids: CASSQEPLVVASLGEQFF.